This is a list of T cell receptor beta chains from one sample in a study of cytomegalovirus exposure and HLA in healthy donors. Clones were read by immunoSEQ multiplex PCR, and TCRdb kept only the in-frame ones, dropping some. The data show about 79,000 clones, 67% seen once. What was sequenced was PBMCs. The receptors shown here come from a woman in her forties or fifties in good health and CMV-seropositive. Both conserved end residues are part of each CDR3. The D gene is left open where the match is weak. Only some rows state a clone size, as once, few, many or a class for expanded clones.

V gene	J gene	clone size	D gene	CDR3 protein	CDR3 DNA
TRBV6-1	TRBJ1-4	few	NA	CASSEAPGPTNEKLFF	TGTGCCAGCAGTGAAGCCCCAGGGCCAACTAATGAAAAACTGTTTTTT
TRBV27	TRBJ2-2	NA	TRBD1	CASSLWTGTGELFF	TGTGCCAGCAGTTTATGGACAGGGACCGGGGAGCTGTTTTTT
TRBV9	TRBJ2-3	NA	TRBD2	CASSVGGRVTDTQYF	TGTGCCAGCAGCGTAGGCGGGAGGGTCACAGATACGCAGTATTTT
TRBV29-1	TRBJ1-4	NA	NA	CSAPLPVGATNEKLFF	TGCAGCGCACCTTTACCGGTGGGAGCAACTAATGAAAAACTGTTTTTT
TRBV5-1	TRBJ1-3	NA	NA	CASSDKSSGNTIYF	TGCGCCAGCAGCGACAAATCCTCTGGAAACACCATATATTTT
TRBV5-6	TRBJ2-1	NA	NA	CASSATPGHNEQFF	TGTGCCAGCAGCGCTACTCCAGGGCACAATGAGCAGTTCTTC
TRBV20-1	TRBJ2-3	NA	NA	CSATDTQYF	TGCAGTGCTACTGATACGCAGTATTTT
TRBV10-1	TRBJ1-1	NA	TRBD1	CASSIGQGFSEAFF	TGCGCCAGCAGCATCGGACAGGGATTCTCTGAAGCTTTCTTT
TRBV2	TRBJ1-6	NA	NA	CASRPTVNNSPLHF	TGTGCCAGCAGACCGACAGTAAATAATTCACCCCTCCACTTT
TRBV13	TRBJ1-1	few	NA	CASSLGRGGGTEAFF	TGTGCCAGCAGCTTAGGTCGCGGCGGGGGCACTGAAGCTTTCTTT
TRBV5-5	TRBJ2-4	NA	NA	CASSSEPGVKNIQYF	TGTGCCAGCAGCTCGGAACCGGGGGTCAAAAACATTCAGTACTTC
TRBV18	TRBJ1-3	NA	NA	CASSRDRDIGNTIYF	TGTGCCAGCTCACGCGACCGGGACATAGGAAACACCATATATTTT
TRBV5-1	TRBJ1-1	many	NA	CASSSTQVEANTEAFF	TGCGCCAGCAGCTCGACACAGGTAGAAGCGAACACTGAAGCTTTCTTT
TRBV6-1	TRBJ2-2	NA	NA	CASSEDWRWNTGELFF	TGTGCCAGCAGTGAAGATTGGCGGTGGAACACCGGGGAGCTGTTTTTT